The 20 T cell receptor beta chains listed next were all sequenced from one sample in a study of Ad26.COV2.S vaccination and SARS-CoV-2 variants. The assay was immunoSEQ multiplex PCR, and TCRdb's table has in-frame clones only and misses some. The table lists about 350,000 clones, 92% of them singletons. The sequenced sample was peripheral blood, obtained after recovery from COVID-19. The receptors here all came from a human donor who had recovered from COVID-19.

The gene calls are TRBV6-5 and TRBJ2-7; TRBD1 agrees at 7 bases. J gave up 0 bases and V 6 bases, and 5 bases lay outside the gene matches. The CDR3 totals 14 residues. CDR1 and CDR2 (germline): MNHEY, SVGAGI. In nucleotides, the CDR3 is TGTGCCAGCAGGCCGGGACAGAGCTCCTACGAGCAGTACTTC. This translates into CASRPGQSSYEQYF.

The chain joins TRBV7-2 to TRBJ1-5; the D gene is possibly TRBD1 (6 bases). The germline CDR1 and CDR2 sequences are SGHTA and FQGNSA. V was shortened by 5 bases and J by 0 bases, with 14 bases between the two germline ends. The CDR3 length is 16 residues. Here the CDR3 reads CASSQAGAYSNQPQHF. The CDR3 bases are TGTGCCAGCAGCCAAGCGGGGGCGTATAGCAATCAGCCCCAGCATTTT. The variable domain in full, with the rest retrieved from reference TRBV7-2 and TRBJ1-5, is GAGVSQSPSNKVTEKGKDVELRCDPISGHTALYWYRQSLGQGLEFLIYFQGNSAPDKSGLPSDRFSAERTGGSVSTLTIQRTQQEDSAVYLCASSQAGAYSNQPQHFGDGTRLSIL.

V and J are TRBV6-1 and TRBJ1-3, with no clear D. CDR3 length equals 14 residues. Germline lookup yields CDR1 MNHNS and CDR2 SASEGT. The V and J ends lost 1 base and 8 bases respectively, with 12 bases between them. CDR3 DNA sequence: TGTGCCAGCAGTGAAGAGGTCGGCTCGGACACCATATATTTT. Translated, it gives CASSEEVGSDTIYF.

This chain links TRBV9 with TRBJ2-2, with D hard to call. The V end was cut by 4 bases, the J end by 0 bases, with 10 bases between. Germline V CDR1 and CDR2: SGDLS, YYNGEE. CDR3 length: 15 amino acids. This chain's CDR3 is CASSSRQANTGELFF. CDR3 coding DNA: TGTGCCAGCAGCTCTAGGCAGGCGAACACCGGGGAGCTGTTTTTT.

The rearrangement joins TRBV19 to TRBJ2-5; D gene unclear. Looked up from germline, CDR1 is LNHDA and CDR2 is SQIVND (reference sequence). This CDR3 has 15 residues. V lost 7 bases to trimming and J lost 1 base, with 16 bases between them. The CDR3 DNA follows: TGTGCCAGTAAAATGCAGGTAGTGGGCCAAGAGACCCAGTACTTC. This encodes CASKMQVVGQETQYF. The variable domain in full, with the rest retrieved from reference TRBV19 and TRBJ2-5, is DGGITQSPKYLFRKEGQNVTLSCEQNLNHDAMYWYRQDPGQGLRLIYYSQIVNDFQKGDIAEGYSVSREKKESFPLTVTSAQKNPTAFYLCASKMQVVGQETQYFGPGTRLLVL.

V is TRBV28 and J is TRBJ1-5, with TRBD1 matching 9 bases. The V gene end was trimmed by 11 bases and the J gene end by 0 bases; junction bases not matched to a gene: 14. The CDR3 consists of 17 residues. Germline V gives CDR1 MDHEN, CDR2 SYDVKM. The CDR3 sequence: CACWTGEMGDSNQPQHF. In DNA form, the CDR3 reads TGTGCCTGTTGGACAGGGGAAATGGGTGATAGCAATCAGCCCCAGCATTTT.

This chain uses TRBV7-2 with TRBJ1-1, with 12 bases that match TRBD1. Trimming cost V 5 bases and J 2 bases; bases outside gene matches: 6. Germline lookup yields CDR1 SGHTA and CDR2 FQGNSA. CDR3 length: 16 amino acids. The CDR3 here is CASSKGQGALNTEAFF. The CDR3 coding sequence is TGTGCCAGCAGCAAGGGACAGGGGGCTCTCAACACTGAAGCTTTCTTT.

V is TRBV5-1 and J is TRBJ2-5; no firm D call. The germline V and J ends were trimmed by 2 bases and 5 bases, with 7 bases remaining between them. The CDR3 consists of 12 residues. Germline V lookup: CDR1 SGHRS, CDR2 YFSETQ. CDR3 sequence (DNA): TGCGCCAGCAGCTTAGGGTGGGAGACCCAGTACTTC. The encoded protein is CASSLGWETQYF. The whole variable domain, remainder taken from reference TRBV5-1 and TRBJ2-5, is KAGVTQTPRYLIKTRGQQVTLSCSPISGHRSVSWYQQTPGQGLQFLFEYFSETQRNKGNFPGRFSGRQFSNSRSEMNVSTLELGDSALYLCASSLGWETQYFGPGTRLLVL.

The chain is built from TRBV7-2 and TRBJ2-2; 7 bases are shared with TRBD1. The CDR3 has 16 amino acids. Germline V gene lookup returns CDR1 SGHTA and CDR2 FQGNSA. Trimming took 2 bases from V and 6 from J; bases not matched to a gene: 9. The CDR3 here is CASSLIAGGIAGELFF. The CDR3, as DNA: TGTGCCAGCAGCTTAATCGCAGGGGGTATAGCCGGGGAGCTGTTTTTT.

This clone was picked up a small number of times. The genes are TRBV14 and TRBJ2-1, with 8 bases identical to TRBD1. The J segment lost 8 bases and the V segment lost 4 bases, leaving 1 base of the junction unmatched. This CDR3 comprises 12 residues. Germline V lookup: CDR1 SGHDN, CDR2 FVKESK. As DNA, the CDR3 is TGTGCCAGCAGCCCAGGGGGCCATGAGCAGTTCTTC. Protein product: CASSPGGHEQFF.

This chain joins TRBV2 and TRBJ1-2; TRBD1 aligns across 8 bases. After removal of 7 bases from V and 5 bases from J, the junction contained 9 bases not matched to a gene. From germline, CDR1 is SNHLY and CDR2 FYNNEI. The CDR3 consists of 14 residues. CDR3 bases: TGTGCCAGCATGAGGGACAGGACAGAATATGGCTACACCTTC. It codes for CASMRDRTEYGYTF.

The CDR3 nucleotides read TGTGCCATCAGCGAACCGGGACAAGATAATTCACCCCTCCACTTT. Its protein is CAISEPGQDNSPLHF. This chain joins TRBV10-3 and TRBJ1-6, with D perhaps TRBD1 (6 bases). Trimming took off 6 bases at V and 5 bases at J, with 14 bases between the two ends. Germline CDR1 reads ENHRY; CDR2 reads SYGVKD. The CDR3 sequence is 15 residues long.

For this clone: Other DNA sequences in the same sample also yield this CDR3. The rearrangement links TRBV18 to TRBJ2-3, with TRBD2 identical over 11 bases. The CDR3 is 16 residues long. The germline V gene has CDR1 KGHSH and CDR2 LQKENI. The trim removed 1 base at V and 3 bases at J, leaving 3 bases unmatched. DNA for the CDR3: TGTGCCAGCTCACCACTAGCGGGGGGGCCAACAGATACGCAGTATTTT. This codes for CASSPLAGGPTDTQYF.

This chain connects TRBV25-1 to TRBJ1-1, with TRBD1 matching 8 bases. V dropped 8 bases and J dropped 6; count of bases not matched to a gene: 8. The CDR3 covers 13 residues. CDR1 is MGHDK, CDR2 SYGVNS, per germline. As DNA, the CDR3 is TGTGCCAGCGCGACAGGGGTGGCGGCTGAAGCTTTCTTT. It is translated as CASATGVAAEAFF.

The chain is built from TRBV27 and TRBJ1-1; D is perhaps TRBD1 (5 bases). The CDR3 runs 14 residues. Trimming took off 0 bases at V and 4 bases at J, with 9 bases between the two ends. Germline CDR1 and CDR2: MNHEY and SMNVEV (reference sequence). Here the CDR3 reads CASSLSPGSTEAFF. CDR3 DNA: TGTGCCAGCAGTTTATCTCCAGGGAGCACTGAAGCTTTCTTT.

J is TRBJ1-1 and V is TRBV29-1, with D possibly matching TRBD1 (5 bases). The CDR3 consists of 12 residues. Germline CDR1 reads SQVTM; CDR2 reads ANQGSEA. V was pared by 4 bases and J by 6 bases, with 12 bases between. The CDR3 DNA is TGCAGCGTTGGCAGGGCGCAGGCTGAAGCTTTCTTT. Translation gives CSVGRAQAEAFF.

The rearrangement links TRBV2 to TRBJ2-2; D gene ambiguous. The CDR3 is made up of 12 amino acids. V lost 8 bases, J lost 1 base, and 5 bases lay in between. Germline values: CDR1 SNHLY, CDR2 FYNNEI. This chain's CDR3 is CASRENTGELFF. The CDR3 DNA sequence: TGTGCCAGCCGAGAGAACACCGGGGAGCTGTTTTTT.

The chain links TRBV19 to TRBJ1-1; 8 bases align to TRBD1. The V and J ends lost 1 base and 1 base, in that order; junction bases with no gene match: 2. CDR1 LNHDA and CDR2 SQIVND come from the germline V gene (reference sequence). This CDR3 is 15 amino acids long. CDR3 in DNA: TGTGCCAGTAGTATAGCGGGACAGGCGAACACTGAAGCTTTCTTT. This codes for CASSIAGQANTEAFF.

On this clone: The sample has other DNA sequences that encode this CDR3 too. This rearrangement joins TRBV19 to TRBJ2-7; 8 bases fit TRBD1. The germline CDR1 and CDR2 sequences are LNHDA and SQIVND (reference sequence). The CDR3 spans 14 residues. V shed 3 bases, J shed 4 bases, and the junction held 5 bases outside the gene matches. In DNA, the CDR3 is TGTGCCAGTAGTATTGGGCAGGGGGCTTACGAGCAGTACTTC. This translates into CASSIGQGAYEQYF. Combining the CDR3 with reference TRBV19 and TRBJ2-7 gives the whole variable domain DGGITQSPKYLFRKEGQNVTLSCEQNLNHDAMYWYRQDPGQGLRLIYYSQIVNDFQKGDIAEGYSVSREKKESFPLTVTSAQKNPTAFYLCASSIGQGAYEQYFGPGTRLTVT.

Here the CDR3 reads CASSLMGAIAKNIQYF. The CDR3 nucleotides read TGCGCCAGCAGCTTGATGGGGGCAATAGCCAAAAACATTCAGTACTTC. V and J are TRBV5-1 and TRBJ2-4; TRBD1 might be the D (6 bases). This CDR3 is 16 amino acids long. Trimming stripped 1 base from V and 0 bases from J, with 11 bases between. The germline V gene has CDR1 SGHRS and CDR2 YFSETQ.